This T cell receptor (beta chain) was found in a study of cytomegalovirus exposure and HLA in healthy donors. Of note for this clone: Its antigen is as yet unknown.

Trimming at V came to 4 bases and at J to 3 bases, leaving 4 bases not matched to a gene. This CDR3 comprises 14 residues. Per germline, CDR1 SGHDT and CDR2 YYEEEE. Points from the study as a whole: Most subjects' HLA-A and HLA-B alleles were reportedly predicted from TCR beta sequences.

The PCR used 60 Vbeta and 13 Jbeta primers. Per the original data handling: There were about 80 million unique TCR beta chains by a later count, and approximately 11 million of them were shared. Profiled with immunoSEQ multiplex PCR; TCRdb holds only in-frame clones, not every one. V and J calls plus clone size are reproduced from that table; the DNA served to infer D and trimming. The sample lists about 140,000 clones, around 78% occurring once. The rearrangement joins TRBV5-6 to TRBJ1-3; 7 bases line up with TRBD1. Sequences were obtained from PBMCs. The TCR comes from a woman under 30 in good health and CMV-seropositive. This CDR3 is CASSTGTDGNTIYF. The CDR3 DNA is TGTGCCAGCAGCACCGGGACAGATGGAAACACCATATATTTT.